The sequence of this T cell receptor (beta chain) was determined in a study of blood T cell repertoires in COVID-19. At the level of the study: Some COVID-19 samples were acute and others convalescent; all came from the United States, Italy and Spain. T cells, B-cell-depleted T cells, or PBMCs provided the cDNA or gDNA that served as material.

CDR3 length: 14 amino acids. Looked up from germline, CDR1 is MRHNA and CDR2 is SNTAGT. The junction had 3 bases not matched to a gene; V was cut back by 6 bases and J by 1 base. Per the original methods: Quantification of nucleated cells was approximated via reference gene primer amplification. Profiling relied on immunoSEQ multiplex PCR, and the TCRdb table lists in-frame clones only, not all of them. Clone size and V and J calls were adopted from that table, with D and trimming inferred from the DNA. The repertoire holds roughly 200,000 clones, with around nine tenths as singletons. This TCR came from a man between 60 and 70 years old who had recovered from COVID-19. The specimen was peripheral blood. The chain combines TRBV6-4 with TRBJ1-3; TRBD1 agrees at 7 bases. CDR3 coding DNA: TGTGCCAGCAGCCCGACAGGGTCTGGAAACACCATATATTTT. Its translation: CASSPTGSGNTIYF.